This T cell receptor (beta chain) originates from a study of CD8+ T cells in alopecia areata. Sequencing used cDNA as its template, made by extracting RNA and reverse transcribing it. Produced via immunoSEQ multiplex PCR; TCRdb's table is partial and in-frame only. This table has more than 150,000 clones, more than 55% appearing once. V gave up 7 bases and J gave up 0 bases, with 19 bases separating them. Looked up from germline, CDR1 is MDHEN and CDR2 is SYDVKM. The CDR3 sequence is 17 residues long. Noted treatment: oral pan-JAK inhibitor, 5-10 mg twice daily. A few counts support this clone. The input for sequencing was CD4+ T cells sorted from blood, taken at week 4, from a patient treated with tofacitinib. The chain couples TRBV28 to TRBJ2-1; TRBD1 or TRBD2 may be the D gene (5 bases each). The origin of this receptor is a human donor with alopecia areata. The CDR3 nucleotides read TGTGCCAGCACTCCCGGGACGCTCGACAGCTCCTACAATGAGCAGTTCTTC. Residues: CASTPGTLDSSYNEQFF.